The clone carrying this T cell receptor beta chain occurred once. This entry comes from a study of blood T cell repertoires in COVID-19. This table comes from immunoSEQ multiplex PCR, and its TCRdb copy is limited to in-frame clones, with some not included. The sample holds 200,000 or so clones, almost 85% seen once. V shed 5 bases, J shed 0 bases, and the junction held 8 bases outside the gene matches. CDR1 is SGHTA, CDR2 FQGTGA, per germline. This CDR3 has 16 residues. This chain joins TRBV7-3 and TRBJ2-3, with 7 bases aligning to TRBD1. The receptor's source is a human donor with acute or convalescent COVID-19. The donor label of this sample is uncertain. The sequencing input was peripheral blood. As DNA, the CDR3 is TGTGCCAGCAGCCTAGAGGGGGCAATTAGCACAGATACGCAGTATTTT. Residues: CASSLEGAISTDTQYF.